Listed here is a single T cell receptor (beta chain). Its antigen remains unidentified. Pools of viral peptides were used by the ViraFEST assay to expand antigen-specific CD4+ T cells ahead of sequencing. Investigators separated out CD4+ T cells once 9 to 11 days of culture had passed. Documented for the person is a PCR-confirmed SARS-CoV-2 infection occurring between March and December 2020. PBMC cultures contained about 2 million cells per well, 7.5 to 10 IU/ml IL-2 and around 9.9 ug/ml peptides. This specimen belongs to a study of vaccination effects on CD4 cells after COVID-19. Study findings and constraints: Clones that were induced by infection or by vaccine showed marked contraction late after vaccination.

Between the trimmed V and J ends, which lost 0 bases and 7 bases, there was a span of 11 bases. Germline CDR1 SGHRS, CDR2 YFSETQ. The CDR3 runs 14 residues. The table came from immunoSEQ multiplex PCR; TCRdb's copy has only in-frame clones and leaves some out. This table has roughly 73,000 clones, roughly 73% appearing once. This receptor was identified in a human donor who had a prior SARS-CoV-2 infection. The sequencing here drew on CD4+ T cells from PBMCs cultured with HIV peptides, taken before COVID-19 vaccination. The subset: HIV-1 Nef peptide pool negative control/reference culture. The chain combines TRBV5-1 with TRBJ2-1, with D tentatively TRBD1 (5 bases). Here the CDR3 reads CASSLGGRANEQFF. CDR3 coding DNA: TGCGCCAGCAGCTTGGGTGGCAGGGCGAATGAGCAGTTCTTC.